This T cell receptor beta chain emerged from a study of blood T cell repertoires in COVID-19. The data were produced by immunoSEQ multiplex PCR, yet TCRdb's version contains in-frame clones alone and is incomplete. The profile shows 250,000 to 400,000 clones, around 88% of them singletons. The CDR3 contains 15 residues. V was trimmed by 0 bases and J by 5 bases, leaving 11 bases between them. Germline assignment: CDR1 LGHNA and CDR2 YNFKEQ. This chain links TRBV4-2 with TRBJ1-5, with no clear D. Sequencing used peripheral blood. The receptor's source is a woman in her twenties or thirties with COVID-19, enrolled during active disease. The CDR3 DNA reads TGTGCCAGCAGCCAAGATCGGGGAGACCATCAGCCCCAGCATTTT. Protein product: CASSQDRGDHQPQHF.